This paragraph reports one T cell receptor beta chain. The data were taken from a study of cytomegalovirus exposure and HLA in healthy donors. The CDR3 extends over 14 amino acids. Germline CDR1 and CDR2: MRHNA and SNTAGT. Trimming pared 4 bases from V and 4 bases from J, leaving 13 bases between. PCR was performed using 60 Vbeta and 13 Jbeta primers. Using immunoSEQ multiplex PCR, the repertoire was profiled, and TCRdb retains in-frame clones only, with some absent. The sample table sets out 120,000 to 150,000 clones. The chain is built from TRBV6-4 and TRBJ1-2; no clear D gene. Material: PBMCs. This clonotype was obtained from a woman aged 18 to 35 in good health and CMV-seronegative. For the CDR3, the DNA is TGTGCCAGCAGTGCCGGCGGGCAGGCCTATGGCTACACCTTC. Protein sequence: CASSAGGQAYGYTF.